Each of the 26 T cell receptor beta chains below was sequenced from the same sample in a study of T-cell reconstitution after alpha-beta-depleted transplantation in children (dated by TCRdb to the mid-2010s). The library relied on PCR. The sequencing machine was an Illumina HiSeq 2500. TCR libraries were prepared with molecular barcoding, using unique molecular identifiers to normalize TCRbeta repertoire quantification. TCRdb trimmed the raw reads at Q25, called clones with MiXCR and kept productive beta chains. All rows with the same CDR3 protein become a single entry with the most common DNA and genes. This sample comprises hundreds of thousands of distinct CDR3 sequences, just under 8.5% of them detected only once. The biggest ten clones account for approximately 6.3% of the sample. This specimen's treatment or condition label, interpreted: allogeneic hematopoietic cell transplantation with graft depleted of TCRalphabeta T cells and CD19 B cells.

The sequences come from PBMCs, mostly from graft donor cells, collected 180 days after TCRalphabeta/CD19-depleted stem cell transplant. The receptor source for this set is a male patient younger than 18 who had a stem cell transplant for acute lymphoblastic leukemia, so the T cells may come from the graft donor.

This clonotype was seen repeatedly, ten times or more. V is TRBV7-9 and J is TRBJ2-1; TRBD2 matches at 10 bases. The CDR3 runs 14 residues. J gave up 15 bases and V 1 base, and 9 bases lay outside the gene matches. Germline V gene data show CDR1 as SEHNR and CDR2 as FQNEAQ (reference sequence). CDR3 in DNA: TGTGCCAGCAGCTTAGGAAGCGGGAGGGCCGAGGGGTTCTTC. The encoded protein is CASSLGSGRAEGFF.

This clonotype was seen many times. The chain has TRBV4-2 and TRBJ2-1; the match to TRBD1 covers 8 bases. V trimming: 2 bases; J trimming: 8 bases; junction bases outside the gene matches: 11. The germline CDR1 and CDR2 sequences are LGHNA and YNFKEQ. The CDR3 runs to 16 residues. The CDR3 bases are TGTGCCAGCAGCCAAAGTTTTACAGGGGGGACACATGAGCAGTTCTTC. Amino acids: CASSQSFTGGTHEQFF.

Many counts were recorded for this clonotype. CDR3 amino acids: CASSLAGINQPQHF. CDR3 DNA: TGTGCCAGCAGCTTAGCTGGGATTAATCAGCCCCAGCATTTT. The chain links TRBV7-9 to TRBJ1-5; D is unclear. V lost 0 bases and J lost 4, with 7 bases in between. This CDR3 is built from 14 residues. From germline, CDR1 is SEHNR and CDR2 FQNEAQ (reference sequence).

This clonotype was counted many times. The CDR3 DNA reads TGTGCCAGCAGTTTGGGAAAACAGGGCCATCAGCCCCAGCATTTT. Translating gives CASSLGKQGHQPQHF. V is TRBV12-3 or TRBV12-4 and J is TRBJ1-5; D perhaps matches TRBD1 (6 bases). V lost 3 bases to trimming and J lost 5 bases, with 14 bases between them. The CDR3 loop spans 15 amino acids.

This clonotype appeared many times. Here the CDR3 DNA reads TGTGCCAGCGGACTCACCGCGGCTAGCGGGGGGTATACGCAGTATTTT. Residues: CASGLTAASGGYTQYF. The chain has TRBV28 and TRBJ2-3; 11 bases are shared with TRBD2. V lost 8 bases and J lost 7; bases outside the gene matches: 14. Germline-derived CDR1 and CDR2 are MDHEN and SYDVKM. CDR3 length: 16 residues.

This clonotype was seen ten or more times. This rearrangement joins TRBV6-1 to TRBJ2-7, with 7 bases identical to TRBD1. The V gene's germline CDR1 is MNHNS and CDR2 SASEGT. CDR3 length: 16 amino acids. V was pared by 5 bases and J by 5 bases, with 15 bases of the junction left unmatched. The CDR3 loop reads CASSPYPDRASDEQYF. The CDR3 nucleotides are TGTGCCAGCAGTCCCTACCCCGACAGGGCTTCTGACGAGCAGTACTTC.

V is TRBV23-1 and J is TRBJ2-7, with D possibly being TRBD1 (7 bases). TRBV23-1 is reported as an ORF; its role is uncertain. With 7 bases removed from V and 4 bases from J, the gap between germline ends came to 14 bases. This CDR3 contains 13 residues. In DNA, the CDR3 is TGCGCCAGCACCCGGAGGGGGCTTTACGAGCAGTACTTC. It specifies CASTRRGLYEQYF.

This rearrangement joins TRBV2 to TRBJ2-1; TRBD1 or TRBD2 may be the D gene (6 bases each). Per germline, CDR1 SNHLY and CDR2 FYNNEI. The CDR3 consists of 16 residues. The V and J ends lost 0 bases and 2 bases respectively, with 11 bases between them. CDR3 region: CASSEAPRGAYNEQFF. The CDR3 DNA is TGTGCCAGCAGTGAAGCGCCGAGGGGGGCCTACAATGAGCAGTTCTTC.

This clonotype occurred many times. The chain carries TRBV5-1 and TRBJ2-7, with D perhaps matching TRBD1 or TRBD2 (5 bases each). CDR3 size: 15 residues. V was pared by 0 bases and J by 5 bases, with 15 bases between. In germline, CDR1 is SGHRS, CDR2 YFSETQ. CDR3 in amino acids: CASSLAGAPEDEQYF. The CDR3 DNA reads as TGCGCCAGCAGCTTGGCCGGGGCTCCCGAAGACGAGCAGTACTTC.

This clonotype was detected ten times or more. The V and J genes are TRBV20-1 and TRBJ2-7, with a tentative D call TRBD2 (7 bases). Germline V lookup: CDR1 DFQATT, CDR2 SNEGSKA (reference sequence). Trimming took off 3 bases at V and 7 bases at J, with 16 bases between the two ends. The CDR3 is made up of 13 amino acids. The CDR3 is CSASRRGLGEQYF. CDR3 DNA: TGCAGTGCTAGTCGGCGGGGGCTCGGAGAGCAGTACTTC.

This clonotype showed up many times. The chain combines TRBV10-3 with TRBJ2-3, with D perhaps matching TRBD1 (6 bases). In germline, CDR1 is ENHRY, CDR2 SYGVKD. CDR3 length equals 16 residues. V lost 0 bases, J lost 2 bases, and 12 bases lay in between. This CDR3 reads CAISESTGPYTDTQYF. CDR3 coding DNA: TGTGCCATCAGTGAGTCCACAGGGCCATACACAGATACGCAGTATTTT.

This clonotype was seen a handful of times. The gene calls are TRBV7-2 and TRBJ2-7, with D perhaps TRBD1 (6 bases). Deletions cut 6 bases from V and 2 bases from J, with 14 bases between. The CDR3 loop spans 14 amino acids. Germline lookup yields CDR1 SGHTA and CDR2 FQGNSA. The DNA for the CDR3 is TGTGCCAGCAGACCCGACAGGTCCCCCTACGAGCAGTACTTC. Translating gives CASRPDRSPYEQYF.

This clonotype was seen repeatedly, ten times or more. The rearrangement links TRBV2 to TRBJ2-2; 10 nucleotides align to TRBD1. The CDR3 covers 15 residues. The germline gives CDR1 SNHLY, CDR2 FYNNEI. J lost 4 bases, V lost 8 bases, and 7 bases had no gene match. CDR3 region: CASEDRGETTGELFF. CDR3 nucleotides: TGTGCCAGCGAGGACAGGGGGGAGACCACCGGGGAGCTGTTTTTT.

J is TRBJ2-7 and V is TRBV20-1; the match to TRBD2 covers 7 bases. There are 13 residues in the CDR3. CDR1 and CDR2 (germline): DFQATT, SNEGSKA (reference sequence). Trimming cost V 5 bases and J 5 bases; bases outside gene matches: 9. The CDR3 here is CSAASGKEDEQYF. The CDR3 nucleotides are TGCAGTGCTGCTAGCGGAAAGGAGGACGAGCAGTACTTC.

This clonotype was observed at least ten times. CDR3 amino acids: CASGIAGAYEQYF. The CDR3 DNA sequence: TGTGCCAGCGGGATAGCGGGAGCCTACGAGCAGTACTTC. This chain uses TRBV3-1 with TRBJ2-7; the match to TRBD2 covers 9 bases. The CDR3 is 13 amino acids. Germline-derived CDR1 and CDR2 are LGHDT and YNNKEL (reference sequence). V lost 8 bases and J lost 2; bases outside the gene matches: 4.

This clonotype was counted many times. This chain joins TRBV5-1 and TRBJ2-5; D is ambiguous. Germline CDR1 SGHRS, CDR2 YFSETQ. Trimming stripped 1 base from V and 6 bases from J, with 16 bases between. The CDR3 contains 15 residues. Here the CDR3 reads CASSLYSRGVKTQYF. The CDR3, as DNA: TGCGCCAGCAGCTTGTATAGCAGAGGAGTAAAGACCCAGTACTTC.

This clonotype was counted at least ten times. The rearrangement uses TRBV7-6 and TRBJ2-7; TRBD2 agrees at 7 bases. Germline assignment: CDR1 SGHVS and CDR2 FNYEAQ. The CDR3 spans 15 residues. Unmatched junction bases numbered 9, after V lost 5 bases and J lost 2 bases. CDR3 sequence (DNA): TGTGCCAGCAGCCCACCGGGAGCGGGGACCTACGAGCAGTACTTC. Protein product: CASSPPGAGTYEQYF.

This clonotype was found many times. V gene TRBV15 combines with J gene TRBJ1-1; no clear D gene. V dropped 0 bases and J dropped 2 bases, with 7 bases sitting between them. CDR1 and CDR2 from the germline V gene are LNHNV and YYDKDF (reference sequence). The CDR3 totals 14 residues. CDR3 residues: CATSRDKRNTEAFF. The DNA of the CDR3 is TGTGCCACCAGCAGAGATAAGAGAAACACTGAAGCTTTCTTT.

On this clonotype: Without the conserved terminal phenylalanine or tryptophan, this CDR3 likely stems from a read error. The chain carries TRBV19 and TRBJ2-5, with unresolved D. The V end was cut by 4 bases, the J end by 1 base, with 19 bases between. In germline, CDR1 is LNHDA, CDR2 SQIVND (reference sequence). The CDR3 consists of 17 residues. The CDR3 region is CASSNTAKQPPQETQYC. The CDR3 bases are TGTGCCAGTAGTAACACCGCGAAACAGCCACCCCAAGAGACCCAGTACTGC.

This clonotype showed up many times. This rearrangement joins TRBV20-1 to TRBJ1-6; D is perhaps TRBD1 (5 bases). Trimming pared 3 bases from V and 9 bases from J, leaving 15 bases between. Germline V gives CDR1 DFQATT, CDR2 SNEGSKA (reference sequence). This CDR3 comprises 14 residues. This CDR3 is CSASMGPGSSPLHF. The CDR3 nucleotides read TGCAGTGCTAGCATGGGGCCAGGATCTTCACCCCTCCACTTT.

This clonotype was recorded at least ten times. The chain combines TRBV11-2 with TRBJ1-2; no definite D call. The CDR3 is 14 residues long. Trimming left V 1 base short and J 7 bases short, with 13 bases between. From germline, CDR1 is SGHAT and CDR2 FQNNGV. The CDR3 DNA is TGTGCCAGCAGCTTAGGGTCCTTTCTTGCTGGCTACACCTTC. Translated, it gives CASSLGSFLAGYTF.

This clonotype was seen ten or more times. As DNA, the CDR3 is TGTGCCAGCAGTCCCCCTCAGCAGGCCCTTGAAGCTTTCTTT. Amino acid sequence: CASSPPQQALEAFF. The V gene is TRBV28, the J gene TRBJ1-1; D is unresolved. Germline V gene lookup returns CDR1 MDHEN and CDR2 SYDVKM. The CDR3 has 14 residues. Trimming left V 5 bases short and J 7 bases short, with 17 bases between.

The table lists this clonotype with many counts. The chain links TRBV9 to TRBJ2-3; D possibly corresponds to TRBD1 (7 bases). The CDR3 is 11 amino acids. The germline V gene encodes CDR1 SGDLS and CDR2 YYNGEE. With 3 bases removed from V and 12 bases from J, the gap between germline ends came to 11 bases. CDR3 in amino acids: CASSAGDRQYF. CDR3 coding DNA: TGTGCCAGCAGCGCGGGGGACAGACAGTATTTT. Looking up the rest from reference TRBV9 and TRBJ2-3 gives the full variable domain: DSGVTQTPKHLITATGQRVTLRCSPRSGDLSVYWYQQSLDQGLQFLIQYYNGEERAKGNILERFSAQQFPDLHSELNLSSLELGDSALYFCASSAGDRQYFGPGTRLTVL.

In its sample, this clonotype was seen many times. The chain uses TRBV10-3 and TRBJ2-2; 8 bases agree with TRBD2. V dropped 5 bases and J dropped 8; count of bases not matched to a gene: 10. Germline V gene data show CDR1 as ENHRY and CDR2 as SYGVKD. CDR3 length: 15 residues. The CDR3 spells CAISTPGLDGGELFF. The CDR3 nucleotides read TGTGCCATCAGTACACCGGGACTAGACGGTGGGGAGCTGTTTTTT.

This clonotype showed up many times. The rearrangement joins TRBV12-3 or TRBV12-4 to TRBJ2-5; TRBD1 matches at 7 bases. The CDR3 totals 13 residues. V was clipped by 7 bases and J by 3 bases; unmatched bases: 5. Here the CDR3 DNA reads TGTGCCAGCACCATAACAGGGGAAGAGACCCAGTACTTC. Encoded protein: CASTITGEETQYF.

This clonotype was recorded many times. The V gene is TRBV4-2, the J gene TRBJ1-1, with D tentatively TRBD1 (6 bases). This CDR3 comprises 16 residues. Between the trimmed V and J ends, which lost 0 bases and 4 bases, there was a span of 15 bases. Germline V CDR1 and CDR2: LGHNA, YNFKEQ. The CDR3: CASSQDRSVRGTEAFF. CDR3 coding DNA: TGTGCCAGCAGCCAAGATCGGTCCGTCAGGGGCACTGAAGCTTTCTTT.